These T cell receptor beta chains were read from a single sample in a study of shared clonotypes between healthy human individuals. Sequenced by immunoSEQ multiplex PCR; TCRdb stores in-frame clones only, minus some. In the table there are approximately 2.5 million clones, 93% of which are singletons. The source material was naive CD4+ T cells from PBMCs. These receptors were collected from a man younger than 35 in good health. Some clones in this sample may be carry-over from other donors' samples. The CDR3 runs from the conserved cysteine through the conserved F or W. D genes are given only for firm matches. Clone size appears in some rows only: once, few, many, or a class for an expanded clone.

TRBJ1-3,NA,TRBV4-1,NA,CASSQGFKQVSRHTIYF,TGCGCCAGCAGCCAGGGGTTTAAACAGGTGTCCCGACACACCATATATTTT
TRBJ1-1,NA,TRBV19,NA,CASSTWTAPGNTEAFF,TGTGCCAGTAGCACCTGGACGGCTCCTGGGAACACTGAAGCTTTCTTT
TRBJ1-4,NA,TRBV5-6,NA,CASKGSRNEKLFF,TGTGCCAGCAAGGGTTCCCGGAATGAAAAACTGTTTTTT
TRBJ1-5,NA,TRBV25-1,NA,CASSDSQTGLVQPQHF,TGTGCCAGCAGTGATTCTCAAACAGGGCTCGTACAGCCCCAGCATTTT
TRBJ2-1,NA,TRBV6-5,TRBD2,CASRLAGGFYNEQFF,TGTGCCAGCAGGCTAGCGGGAGGGTTCTACAATGAGCAGTTCTTC
TRBJ2-1,NA,TRBV30,NA,CAWSRSGPTYNEQFF,TGTGCCTGGAGTCGGTCAGGGCCCACTTACAATGAGCAGTTCTTC
TRBJ2-1,once,TRBV5-1,NA,CASSLVQRGDYNEQFF,TGCGCCAGCAGCTTGGTGCAGCGCGGAGACTACAATGAGCAGTTCTTC
TRBJ1-2,NA,TRBV6-6,TRBD1,CASSAQGAWGYTF,TGTGCCAGCAGTGCCCAGGGGGCCTGGGGCTACACCTTC
TRBJ2-5,NA,TRBV5-1,TRBD1,CASSPGQGQETQYF,TGCGCCAGCAGTCCGGGACAGGGTCAAGAGACCCAGTACTTC
TRBJ1-5,once,TRBV7-3,NA,CASSFGPNQPQHF,TGTGCCAGCAGCTTCGGCCCCAATCAGCCCCAGCATTTT
TRBJ2-7,NA,TRBV25-1,TRBD1,CASSSSGQGDYEQYF,TGTGCCAGCAGTTCGTCGGGACAGGGGGATTACGAGCAGTACTTC
TRBJ2-7,NA,TRBV9,TRBD1,CASSVTGGDQYEQYF,TGTGCCAGCAGCGTAACAGGGGGAGACCAATACGAGCAGTACTTC
TRBJ2-7,NA,TRBV11-2,NA,CASSPLGPIYEQYF,TGTGCCAGCAGCCCCCTCGGACCGATCTACGAGCAGTACTTC
TRBJ2-7,NA,TRBV5-4,TRBD2,CASSLPGGSSYEQYF,TGTGCCAGCAGCCTGCCGGGAGGGTCCAGCTACGAGCAGTACTTC
TRBJ1-5,NA,TRBV19,NA,CASRGRGVDQPQHF,TGTGCCAGTCGAGGTCGAGGAGTGGATCAGCCCCAGCATTTT
TRBJ2-7,NA,TRBV7-6,NA,CASSLGLAFAYEQYF,TGTGCCAGCAGCTTAGGGCTAGCGTTTGCCTACGAGCAGTACTTC
TRBJ1-5,NA,TRBV7-2,NA,CASSLVSGRSNQPQHF,TGTGCCAGCAGCTTAGTTTCTGGCAGGAGCAATCAGCCCCAGCATTTT
TRBJ2-7,once,TRBV27,NA,CASSLKVSGAPYEQYF,TGTGCCAGCAGTTTAAAAGTTAGCGGAGCCCCCTACGAGCAGTACTTC
TRBJ2-3,NA,TRBV4-1,TRBD1,CASSQDFDRGPDTQYF,TGCGCCAGCAGCCAAGATTTTGACAGGGGGCCAGATACGCAGTATTTT
TRBJ2-1,NA,TRBV7-6,NA,CASSLGSGLYNEQFF,TGTGCCAGCAGCTTAGGGAGCGGCCTCTACAATGAGCAGTTCTTC
TRBJ1-1,NA,TRBV5-8,NA,CASSWSAGAPSDFF,TGTGCCAGCAGCTGGTCAGCCGGGGCCCCTTCGGATTTCTTT
TRBJ2-3,NA,TRBV29-1,TRBD2,CSVQRETGDTQYF,TGCAGCGTTCAGCGGGAGACGGGGGATACGCAGTATTTT
TRBJ2-5,NA,TRBV21-1,NA,CASSKGSSGWYQETQYF,TGTGCCAGCAGCAAAGGTTCTAGCGGATGGTACCAAGAGACCCAGTACTTC
TRBJ2-3,NA,TRBV10-3,NA,CAISESIGTQYF,TGTGCCATCAGTGAGTCAATTGGTACGCAGTATTTT
TRBJ2-2,NA,TRBV5-4,NA,CASSPYDTGELFF,TGTGCCAGCAGCCCGTATGACACCGGGGAGCTGTTTTTT
TRBJ2-1,NA,TRBV5-4,TRBD1,CASSSNRGVIYNEQFF,TGTGCCAGCAGCTCCAACAGGGGGGTAATCTACAATGAGCAGTTCTTC
TRBJ2-5,NA,TRBV7-6,NA,CASSLARQETQYF,TGTGCCAGCAGCTTGGCCCGACAAGAGACCCAGTACTTC
TRBJ2-1,NA,TRBV29-1,NA,CSVVASIGSRQFF,TGCAGCGTTGTTGCTTCGATTGGCTCGCGCCAGTTCTTC
TRBJ2-6,NA,TRBV11-2,NA,CASSLARASGANVLTF,TGTGCCAGCAGCTTAGCCAGGGCCTCTGGGGCCAACGTCCTGACTTTC
TRBJ1-5,NA,TRBV28,NA,CASSLAGSGGNQPQHF,TGTGCCAGCAGTTTAGCAGGGAGTGGAGGCAATCAGCCCCAGCATTTT
TRBJ2-1,NA,TRBV5-1,TRBD2,CASSPGFGGRAIYNEQFF,TGCGCCAGCAGCCCGGGTTTCGGCGGGAGGGCCATCTACAATGAGCAGTTCTTC
TRBJ2-4,NA,TRBV9,NA,CASSVDGGSLTKNIQYF,TGTGCCAGCAGCGTAGATGGAGGGAGTCTGACCAAAAACATTCAGTACTTC
TRBJ2-1,NA,TRBV25-1,NA,CASSEFGTPGDNEQFF,TGTGCCAGCAGTGAGTTCGGGACCCCGGGGGACAATGAGCAGTTCTTC
TRBJ2-1,NA,TRBV29-1,TRBD2,CSVAPRLAGSHNEQFF,TGCAGCGTTGCCCCTCGACTAGCGGGCAGCCACAATGAGCAGTTCTTC
TRBJ2-1,NA,TRBV28,TRBD2,CASSLSGRVYNEQFF,TGTGCCAGCAGTTTAAGCGGGAGGGTCTACAATGAGCAGTTCTTC
TRBJ1-4,NA,TRBV7-9,NA,CASSLEFGGENEKLFF,TGTGCCAGCAGCTTAGAATTCGGCGGCGAAAATGAAAAACTGTTTTTT
TRBJ2-5,NA,TRBV7-2,TRBD2,CASSLIGLVAETQYF,TGTGCCAGCAGCCTAATCGGACTAGTAGCAGAGACCCAGTACTTC
TRBJ2-6,NA,TRBV7-2,NA,CASSLEGANVLTF,TGTGCCAGCAGCTTAGAAGGGGCCAACGTCCTGACTTTC
TRBJ2-7,NA,TRBV30,NA,CAWSRGPPYEQYF,TGTGCCTGGAGTCGAGGGCCACCTTACGAGCAGTACTTC
TRBJ2-1,NA,TRBV7-9,NA,CASRRLAEGSYNEQFF,TGTGCCAGCAGGAGACTGGCCGAGGGATCCTACAATGAGCAGTTCTTC
TRBJ1-3,NA,TRBV15,TRBD1,CATSPRDSFSGNTIYF,TGTGCCACCAGCCCTCGGGACAGCTTCTCTGGAAACACCATATATTTT
TRBJ2-7,NA,TRBV5-4,NA,CASSLVGEQYF,TGTGCCAGCAGCTTGGTGGGCGAGCAGTACTTC
TRBJ2-3,once,TRBV19,TRBD2,CASSLGSRLAIQQYF,TGTGCCAGTAGTCTAGGATCGAGACTAGCGATTCAGCAGTATTTT
TRBJ1-3,NA,TRBV15,NA,CATSRGRGNTIYF,TGTGCCACCAGCAGGGGACGTGGAAACACCATATATTTT
TRBJ1-2,NA,TRBV30,NA,CAWSPTPGHGYTF,TGTGCCTGGAGTCCGACACCGGGGCACGGCTACACCTTC
TRBJ1-4,once,TRBV5-1,NA,CASRPYGTNEKLFF,TGCGCCAGCAGACCATATGGCACTAATGAAAAACTGTTTTTT
TRBJ2-1,once,TRBV19,NA,CASTPQGGNEQFF,TGTGCCAGTACCCCCCAGGGGGGCAATGAGCAGTTCTTC
TRBJ2-4,NA,TRBV28,TRBD1,CASSPGQGNKNIQYF,TGTGCCAGCAGCCCCGGACAGGGGAACAAAAACATTCAGTACTTC
TRBJ1-3,NA,TRBV7-8,NA,CASSLRGGSNTIYF,TGTGCCAGCAGCTTACGGGGCGGATCGAACACCATATATTTT